This T cell receptor (beta chain) is drawn from a study of sequential checkpoint blockade in melanoma. About the research overall: Randomization was 1:1 between first-line nivolumab→ipilimumab and ipilimumab→nivolumab. Each arm's sequence ended with maintenance nivolumab.

In germline, CDR1 is SGHDT, CDR2 YYEEEE. Trimming took off 0 bases at V and 1 base at J, with 10 bases between the two ends. The CDR3 loop spans 15 amino acids. Treatment meaning: randomized to nivolumab then ipilimumab (arm A) or the reverse (arm B). Patients had received no earlier DNA-damaging chemotherapy. Live CD3+CD8+ CD19− CD56− cells were sorted from PBMCs. This table comes from immunoSEQ multiplex PCR, and its TCRdb copy is limited to in-frame clones, with some not included. The top ten clones hold more than 11% of a sample with approximately 10,000 clones, around 73% of them seen once. Sequencing was performed on CD8+ T cells sorted from blood (inferred from file names), taken from a patient given nivolumab and ipilimumab in sequence. This sequence was found in a human donor with melanoma. V usage is TRBV5-6 and J usage is TRBJ1-1, with D unresolved. The chain's CDR3 is CASSLDPLGNTEAFF. CDR3 nucleotide sequence: TGTGCCAGCAGCTTGGACCCCCTCGGGAACACTGAAGCTTTCTTT.